Below, one TCR beta chain is given with its context. Its antigen is not known. Trimming at V came to 0 bases and at J to 10 bases, leaving 7 bases not matched to a gene. Germline lookup yields CDR1 MNHEY and CDR2 SVGAGI. This CDR3 comprises 14 residues. Specified treatment: roughly 19 received Ad26.COV2.S at low or high dose, single or two shots; several received placebo; per-sample allocation not given. After the first vaccine or placebo injection, samples were drawn on day 63. The data are from a study of Ad26.COV2.S vaccination and SARS-CoV-2 variants. Study as a whole: Among those in the COV1001 Ad26.COV2.S trial arm was the donor. The study gave Ad26.COV2.S intramuscularly, once or twice 56 days apart. The study's findings and limits: Spike-specific responses of CD8+ and CD4+ T cells were reported to display substantial breadth after vaccination.

TCRdb keeps only in-frame clones here, not all; method: immunoSEQ multiplex PCR. The sample has roughly 400,000 clones, approximately 90% seen once. This chain links TRBV6-5 with TRBJ1-1; 8 bases agree with TRBD1. The receptor was isolated from a person aged 18-65 years who received the Ad26.COV2.S COVID-19 vaccine or a placebo. Sequencing was performed on peripheral blood, taken in a trial of Ad26.COV2.S vaccine versus placebo. The CDR3 region has the DNA TGTGCCAGCAGTTACTCGGTCCAGGGGGCTGGAGCTTTCTTT. It yields the protein CASSYSVQGAGAFF.